This T cell receptor (beta chain) was sequenced in a study of T cell responses to AZD1222 COVID-19 vaccine. TCRdb's copy holds only in-frame clones and misses some; the assay was immunoSEQ multiplex PCR. The sample has 150,000 or so clones, about nine tenths seen once. Study findings and constraints: Donors were largely white British and mainly female; clonal diversity was possibly underestimated. There were vaccine-associated CD4 TCRs across spike, dominant at 160-218 and 743-854. Baseline seropositivity characterized only a handful of AZD1222 recipients.

As concerns this clone: Its antigen is unknown.

This CDR3 has 17 amino acids. Germline V gene data show CDR1 as LGHNT and CDR2 as FRNRAP. Trimming pared 4 bases from V and 0 bases from J, leaving 13 bases between. The material sequenced was peripheral blood, taken on day 0 of AZD1222 vaccination. This sequence was found in an adult in good health. This sequence joins TRBV12-5 and TRBJ2-6; D is unclear. DNA for the CDR3: TGTGCTAGTGGTTGCCCCGGACGCAACTCTGGGGCCAACGTCCTGACTTTC. This gives the protein CASGCPGRNSGANVLTF. Full variable domain (missing parts from reference TRBV12-5 and TRBJ2-6): DARVTQTPRHKVTEMGQEVTMRCQPILGHNTVFWYRQTMMQGLELLAYFRNRAPLDDSGMPKDRFSAEMPDATLATLKIQPSEPRDSAVYFCASGCPGRNSGANVLTFGAGSRLTVL.